What follows is one T cell receptor (beta chain) and its context. No cognate antigen has been identified for it. Base quality data are lacking; no much larger clone is found one base away. The CDR3 sequence holds 16 residues, the cysteine and phenylalanine included. The DNA shown is the 48-base CDR3, in frame from base 1. The germline V gene encodes CDR1 SGHRS and CDR2 YFSETQ. Trimming removed 1 base from V and 4 bases from J; the gene matches leave 4 bases unexplained. For sequencing of the TCRbeta CDR3 region, genomic DNA was extracted from the sorted cells. The immunoSEQ Assay was used to sequence the TCRbeta CDR3 regions. TCRdb holds this immuneACCESS table with in-frame rearrangements only. Some clones are missing; in checked studies, unresolved V genes explain under half, and the rest has no known cause. The table for this sample lists 30,000 to 35,000 clones; roughly 80% of them were counted only once. Together, the top ten hold about 15% of the sample.

This sample was taken from a study of OX40 agonist ivuxolimab in advanced cancers. About the full investigation: Ivuxolimab was a fully human IgG2 agonistic monoclonal antibody targeting the costimulatory receptor OX40 (CD134). Patients were allowed to have had prior anti-PD-1, anti-PD-L1 or anti-CTLA-4 therapy, and roughly two fifths of the dose-escalation patients had been treated with checkpoint inhibitors. Partial responses occurred in three dose-escalation patients, of whom one had hepatocellular carcinoma and two had cutaneous melanoma. The paper describes the monotherapy dose-escalation part (N = 52 patients) of the phase I trial of ivuxolimab. Intravenous ivuxolimab was administered to patients every 2 weeks at six dose levels: 0.01, 0.1, 0.3, 1.5, 3 and 10 mg/kg. Peripheral TCRbeta sequencing aimed to test whether ivuxolimab altered TCR sequence diversity and caused clonal T-cell expansion. A male proportion of nearly 85% and a mean age of approximately 62 years, ranging from roughly 23 to 90, were recorded for the dose-escalation cohort. Among the roughly 50 dose-escalation patients, roughly 20 had hepatocellular carcinoma, around 15 melanoma, 9 renal cell carcinoma and 9 head and neck cancer. Overall study outcomes, separate from this receptor: Low levels of normalized T-cell clonal expansion were also seen in some patients who did not respond. Clonal expansion of both CD4+ and CD8+ blood T cells was observed from baseline to week 6 at doses 0.1 to 3.0 mg/kg. Antigen specificity was not determined for the clonally expanded peripheral T cells. Partial responders in the 0.1-3.0 mg/kg groups had among the lowest normalized peripheral clonal expansion, especially among CD8+ T cells. On average, CD8+ T cells showed more expanded clones than CD4+ T cells after ivuxolimab.

The trial excluded patients who had a history of autoimmune disease or were on systemic immunosuppression. Peripheral blood for TCR sequencing was drawn from every dose cohort at baseline, at cycle 4 day 1 and at cycle 7 day 1. The samples were drawn from a first-in-human, open-label, multicenter phase I dose-escalation trial of ivuxolimab. Adults with locally advanced or metastatic melanoma, renal cell, hepatocellular, or head and neck squamous cell carcinoma were enrolled in the trial. CD4+ and CD8+ T cells were sorted separately from peripheral blood before TCR sequencing. Material: CD4+ or CD8+ T cells sorted from blood, obtained in a trial of the OX40 agonist ivuxolimab. Recombination joined TRBV5-1 with TRBJ2-1; TRBD2 aligns with 11 central bases. This TCR came from an adult with an advanced solid tumor such as melanoma, head and neck, liver or kidney cancer. In nucleotide form, the sequence is TGCGCCAGCAGCTTGTTCCTAGCGGGGGGATACAATGAGCAGTTCTTC. It is translated as CASSLFLAGGYNEQFF.